The 4 T cell receptor beta chains presented below share a single source sample, sequenced in a study of read filtering for tumor transcriptome and immune sequencing. From about 400 ng of RNA, a library with molecular barcoded alpha/delta and beta/gamma adaptors was made. TCRdb reprocessed the reads via MiXCR and lists one record per CDR3 protein. The sample has some 120,000 distinct CDR3 sequences, around 13% seen once. What was sequenced was a population of CD138-negative cells sorted from bone marrow. The receptors come from a donor aged 40 or over with multiple myeloma.

V is TRBV2 and J is TRBJ1-1; weak D call: TRBD1 (6 bases). Germline loops: CDR1 SNHLY, CDR2 FYNNEI. This CDR3 is built from 14 residues. Trimming took off 5 bases at V and 0 bases at J, with 10 bases between the two ends. The DNA for the CDR3 is TGTGCCAGCAGTCTAGGACAGATGAACACTGAAGCTTTCTTT. Translation: CASSLGQMNTEAFF.

Regarding this clonotype: A much larger clonotype is one base distant, so this may be a read error. The J gene is TRBJ2-2, the V gene TRBV6-2 or TRBV6-3, with TRBD1 identical over 11 bases. This CDR3 region has 16 residues. Per germline, CDR1 MNHEY and CDR2 SVGEGT. After removal of 8 bases from V and 5 bases from J, the junction contained 10 bases not matched to a gene. This CDR3 is CASGDPGQGETGELFF. The CDR3 DNA follows: TGTGCCAGCGGCGATCCGGGACAGGGGGAAACCGGGGAGCTGTTTTTT.

This clonotype was seen a handful of times. V is TRBV3-1 and J is TRBJ2-5, with D possibly being TRBD2 (5 bases). CDR3 length: 15 residues. Germline V CDR1 and CDR2: LGHDT, YNNKEL (reference sequence). V dropped 3 bases and J dropped 1 base, with 12 bases sitting between them. The CDR3, as DNA: TGTGCCAGCAGCCACACTAGGCGTTTCCAAGAGACCCAGTACTTC. It translates to CASSHTRRFQETQYF.

This clonotype appeared many times. The chain has TRBV11-2 and TRBJ2-7; D is ambiguous. CDR1 is SGHAT, CDR2 FQNNGV, per germline. CDR3 size: 15 residues. Trimming shortened V by 3 bases and J by 0 bases, and 12 bases separated the two germline ends. DNA for the CDR3: TGTGCCAGCAGCTTGCGTCCGCAGAGCTCCTACGAGCAGTACTTC. This codes for CASSLRPQSSYEQYF.